This T cell receptor (beta chain) was sequenced in a study of T cell responses to AZD1222 COVID-19 vaccine. The overall study: Pooling of second doses given at about 4 or about 12 weeks was done.

The J segment lost 5 bases and the V segment lost 2 bases, leaving 9 bases of the junction unmatched. Looked up from germline, CDR1 is LNHDA and CDR2 is SQIVND (reference sequence). The CDR3 contains 15 residues. General study results and limits: Reports say nearly half of spike-specific TCRs go after unmutated variant regions. A mostly white British donor set with more females was recruited, and clonal diversity was possibly underestimated.

Remarks on this clone: Its antigen is undetermined.

The table came from immunoSEQ multiplex PCR; TCRdb's copy has only in-frame clones and leaves some out. The sample lists around 130,000 clones; approximately 94% were seen once. The chain couples TRBV19 to TRBJ2-7; 7 positions match TRBD1. The sequence came from an adult in good health. The material sequenced was peripheral blood, taken on day 0 of AZD1222 vaccination. CDR3 nucleotide sequence: TGTGCCAGTAGTATAATACAGGGGAGTACCCACGAGCAGTACTTC. It encodes CASSIIQGSTHEQYF.